This T cell receptor (beta chain) is from a study of blood T cell repertoires in COVID-19. Whole-study context: Spain, Italy and the United States supplied samples that represented acute and convalescent COVID-19. The analysed material was cDNA or gDNA that came from T cells, B-cell-depleted T cells, or PBMCs.

With V trimmed by 6 bases and J by 4 bases, 6 bases remained unmatched. This CDR3 comprises 14 residues. Germline values: CDR1 WNHNN, CDR2 SYGVQD (reference sequence). Under the authors' procedure: Amplifying reference gene primers gave estimates of nucleated cell counts. The method was immunoSEQ multiplex PCR; TCRdb's version includes in-frame clones alone and lacks a portion of them. The V and J calls and clone size come from that table; D and trimming were worked out from the DNA. The data hold around 70,000 clones, with approximately 93% observed a single time. This TCR was sampled from a man aged 50-59 years with COVID-19, enrolled during active disease. The rearrangement joins TRBV10-1 to TRBJ2-3, with 8 bases matching TRBD2. The sample consisted of peripheral blood. This chain's CDR3 is CASRILAGSDTQYF. The CDR3 DNA reads as TGCGCCAGCAGGATTCTAGCGGGCTCAGATACGCAGTATTTT.